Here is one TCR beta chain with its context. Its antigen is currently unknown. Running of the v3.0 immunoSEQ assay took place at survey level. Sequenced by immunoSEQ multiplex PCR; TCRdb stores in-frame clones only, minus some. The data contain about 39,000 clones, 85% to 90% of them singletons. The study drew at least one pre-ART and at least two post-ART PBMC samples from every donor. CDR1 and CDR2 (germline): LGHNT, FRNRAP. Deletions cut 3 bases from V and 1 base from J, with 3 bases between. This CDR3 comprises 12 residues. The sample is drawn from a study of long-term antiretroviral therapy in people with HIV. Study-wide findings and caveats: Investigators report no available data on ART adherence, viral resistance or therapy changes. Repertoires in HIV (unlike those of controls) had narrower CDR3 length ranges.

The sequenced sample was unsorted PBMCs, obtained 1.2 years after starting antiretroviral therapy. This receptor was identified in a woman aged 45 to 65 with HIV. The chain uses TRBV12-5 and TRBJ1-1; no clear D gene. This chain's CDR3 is CASGFENTEAFF. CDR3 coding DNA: TGTGCTAGTGGTTTTGAGAACACTGAAGCTTTCTTT. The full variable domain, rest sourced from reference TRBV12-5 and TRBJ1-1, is DARVTQTPRHKVTEMGQEVTMRCQPILGHNTVFWYRQTMMQGLELLAYFRNRAPLDDSGMPKDRFSAEMPDATLATLKIQPSEPRDSAVYFCASGFENTEAFFGQGTRLTVV.